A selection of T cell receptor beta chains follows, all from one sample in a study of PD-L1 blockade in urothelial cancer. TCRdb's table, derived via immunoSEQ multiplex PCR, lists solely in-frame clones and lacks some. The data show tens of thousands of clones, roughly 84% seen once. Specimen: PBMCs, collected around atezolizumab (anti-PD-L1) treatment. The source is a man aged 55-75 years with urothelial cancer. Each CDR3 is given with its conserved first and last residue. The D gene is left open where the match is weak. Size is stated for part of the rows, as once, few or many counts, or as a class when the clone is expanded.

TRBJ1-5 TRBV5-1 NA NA CASSLAASGPQHF TGCGCCAGCAGCTTGGCCGCGAGCGGGCCCCAGCATTTT
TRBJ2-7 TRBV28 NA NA CASSFSAGHEQYF TGTGCCAGCAGTTTTTCAGCAGGGCACGAGCAGTACTTC
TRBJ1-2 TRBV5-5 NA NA CASSSPTHPSSYGYTF TGTGCCAGCAGCTCCCCTACCCACCCGTCCTCCTATGGCTACACCTTC
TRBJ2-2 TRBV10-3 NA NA CAIRSVESGELFF TGTGCCATCAGAAGTGTGGAGTCCGGGGAGCTGTTTTTT
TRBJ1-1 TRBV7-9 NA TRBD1 CASTQQGAPEAFF TGTGCCAGCACCCAACAGGGGGCCCCTGAAGCTTTCTTT
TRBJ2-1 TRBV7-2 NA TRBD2 CASSNLAGPNEQFF TGTGCCAGCAGCAATCTAGCGGGTCCCAATGAGCAGTTCTTC
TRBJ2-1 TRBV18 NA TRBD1 CASSPQTGGWNEQFF TGTGCCAGCTCACCACAAACAGGGGGCTGGAATGAGCAGTTCTTC
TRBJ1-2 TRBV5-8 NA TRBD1 CASSLSGQGFSYGYTF TGTGCCAGCAGCTTGAGTGGACAGGGGTTTTCCTATGGCTACACCTTC
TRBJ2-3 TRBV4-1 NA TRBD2 CASSQLVLAGGDTQYF TGCGCCAGCAGCCAATTGGTACTAGCGGGGGGGGATACGCAGTATTTT
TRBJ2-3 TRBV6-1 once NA CASSEATASTDTQYF TGTGCCAGCAGTGAAGCAACTGCTAGCACAGATACGCAGTATTTT
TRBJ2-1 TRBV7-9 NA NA CASSLAQGITNEQFF TGTGCCAGCAGCTTAGCTCAGGGAATTACCAATGAGCAGTTCTTC
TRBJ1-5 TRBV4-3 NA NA CASSQDRSAWQPQHF TGCGCCAGCAGCCAAGATAGGAGTGCATGGCAGCCCCAGCATTTT
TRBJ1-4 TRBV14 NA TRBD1 CASSQGQGRLTNEKLFF TGTGCCAGCAGCCAAGGACAGGGTCGTTTAACTAATGAAAAACTGTTTTTT
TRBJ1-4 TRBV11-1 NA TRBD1 CASSLTGANNEKLFF TGTGCCAGCAGCTTAACAGGGGCTAATAATGAAAAACTGTTTTTT